These 26 T cell receptor beta chains were all obtained from the same sample, sequenced in a study of early T cells in non-severe SARS-CoV-2 infection. TCRdb processed the 5' RACE reads anew with MiXCR; each CDR3 protein has one entry. This table has 65,000 to 95,000 distinct CDR3 sequences, more than 10% appearing once. The material was whole blood, obtained at baseline. The receptors originated from an adult who was a healthcare worker with PCR-confirmed SARS-CoV-2 infection or an uninfected control (not recorded which). The donor label of this sample is uncertain.

This clonotype was counted only a few times. V is TRBV5-1 and J is TRBJ2-3, with 10 bases aligning to TRBD2. Germline loops: CDR1 SGHRS, CDR2 YFSETQ. Germline trimming cut 4 bases from V and 6 bases from J; bases unmatched to any gene: 14. The CDR3 consists of 17 residues. This chain's CDR3 is CASSLDHSGRKADTQYF. As DNA, the CDR3 is TGCGCCAGCAGCCTCGACCATAGCGGGAGGAAAGCCGATACGCAGTATTTT.

This clonotype has ten or more counts. This sequence joins TRBV2 and TRBJ2-1, with 9 bases that match TRBD2. The CDR3 contains 16 residues. Germline values: CDR1 SNHLY, CDR2 FYNNEI. J was trimmed by 2 bases and V by 6 bases; bases with no gene match: 8. CDR3 sequence reads: CASRTLAGAAYNEQFF. Written as DNA, the CDR3 is TGTGCCAGCAGGACTTTAGCGGGAGCTGCCTACAATGAGCAGTTCTTC.

The V gene is TRBV7-6, the J gene TRBJ2-3; 8 bases map to TRBD2. This CDR3 has 18 residues. Per germline, CDR1 SGHVS and CDR2 FNYEAQ. Trimming at V came to 1 base and at J to 0 bases, leaving 9 bases not matched to a gene. CDR3 nucleotide sequence: TGTGCCAGCAGCTTAGACGAAATCGGACTAGCAAGCACAGATACGCAGTATTTT. Translated, it gives CASSLDEIGLASTDTQYF.

J is TRBJ2-4 and V is TRBV2; no reliable D call. The germline gives CDR1 SNHLY, CDR2 FYNNEI. There are 18 residues in the CDR3. V was cut by 7 bases and J by 1 base, with 23 bases left in between. The CDR3 is CASKRDSSGDGAKNIQYF. The CDR3 bases are TGTGCCAGCAAACGAGACTCCTCGGGCGATGGGGCCAAAAACATTCAGTACTTC.

The chain is built from TRBV2 and TRBJ2-7; D perhaps matches TRBD2 (5 bases). The CDR3 loop spans 14 amino acids. V lost 4 bases, J lost 3 bases, and 13 bases lay in between. From germline, CDR1 is SNHLY and CDR2 FYNNEI. As DNA, the CDR3 is TGTGCCAGCAGTGGGGTCGAGGGATTCTACGAGCAGTACTTC. It yields the protein CASSGVEGFYEQYF.

There are a few counts of this clonotype. The V gene is TRBV12-3 or TRBV12-4, the J gene TRBJ2-1; 10 bases match TRBD2. The CDR3 has 14 amino acids. V lost 5 bases to trimming and J lost 6 bases; unmatched junction nucleotides: 4. The CDR3 here is CASSRIAGGNEQFF. The CDR3 DNA is TGTGCCAGCAGTCGAATAGCGGGAGGCAATGAGCAGTTCTTC.

This clonotype was picked up a small number of times. V and J are TRBV4-2 and TRBJ2-1; D is unclear. CDR3 size: 15 residues. The germline V and J ends were trimmed by 0 bases and 5 bases, with 11 bases remaining between them. Per the germline V gene, CDR1 is LGHNA and CDR2 is YNFKEQ. DNA of the CDR3: TGTGCCAGCAGCCAAGAGGGCCAGTTAGACAATGAGCAGTTCTTC. Translation: CASSQEGQLDNEQFF.

This clonotype was picked up a small number of times. The chain combines TRBV28 with TRBJ2-5; D unclear. Trimming took off 3 bases at V and 9 bases at J, with 14 bases between the two ends. Germline V gives CDR1 MDHEN, CDR2 SYDVKM. There are 13 residues in the CDR3. CDR3 loop: CASSFPHEGSQYF. Written as DNA, the CDR3 is TGTGCCAGCAGTTTCCCCCACGAAGGCTCCCAGTACTTC.

This clonotype was seen a handful of times. The V and J genes are TRBV7-9 and TRBJ2-5; D gene uncertain. Germline loops: CDR1 SEHNR, CDR2 FQNEAQ (reference sequence). The V end was cut by 1 base, the J end by 0 bases, with 9 bases between. The CDR3 has 15 amino acids. Here the CDR3 reads CASSLGTGYQETQYF. The CDR3 DNA is TGTGCCAGCAGCTTAGGTACCGGGTACCAAGAGACCCAGTACTTC.

This clonotype was detected many times. This sequence joins TRBV11-2 and TRBJ2-3, with 15 positions matching TRBD2. CDR3 length: 17 amino acids. Germline CDR1 reads SGHAT; CDR2 reads FQNNGV. J lost 4 bases, V lost 4 bases, and 6 bases had no gene match. The CDR3 region has the DNA TGTGCCAGCAGCTCGGGGACTAGCGGGAGGCGGGCAGATACGCAGTATTTT. It specifies CASSSGTSGRRADTQYF.

The chain links TRBV3-1 to TRBJ2-5; TRBD2 aligns across 11 bases. The CDR3 has 16 amino acids. CDR1 LGHDT and CDR2 YNNKEL come from the germline V gene (reference sequence). V trimming: 5 bases; J trimming: 5 bases; junction bases outside the gene matches: 10. CDR3 sequence: CASSALAGAPRETQYF. The CDR3 DNA is TGTGCCAGCAGCGCACTAGCGGGGGCCCCCCGGGAGACCCAGTACTTC.

This clonotype was seen a handful of times. For the CDR3, the DNA is TGTGCCAGCAGCTTTCTTAGCGGGGGACAAGAGACCCAGTACTTC. Amino acids: CASSFLSGGQETQYF. The chain has TRBV7-6 and TRBJ2-5, with 9 nucleotides matching TRBD2. The V segment lost 3 bases and the J segment 2 bases; nucleotides outside the gene matches: 4. The CDR3 has 15 amino acids. CDR1 and CDR2 from the germline V gene are SGHVS and FNYEAQ. Using reference TRBV7-6 and TRBJ2-5 for the parts outside the CDR3, the full variable domain is GAGVSQSPRYKVTKRGQDVALRCDPISGHVSLYWYRQALGQGPEFLTYFNYEAQQDKSGLPNDRFSAERPEGSISTLTIQRTEQRDSAMYRCASSFLSGGQETQYFGPGTRLLVL.

DNA for the CDR3: TGTGCCAGCAGCCAAGCCGGGGATGAGACCCAGTACTTC. Protein: CASSQAGDETQYF. The chain links TRBV3-1 to TRBJ2-5; D might be TRBD2 (5 bases). Trimming shortened V by 1 base and J by 5 bases, and 8 bases separated the two germline ends. The CDR3 has 13 amino acids. Germline assignment: CDR1 LGHDT and CDR2 YNNKEL (reference sequence).

The chain recombines TRBV9 with TRBJ2-1; TRBD1 agrees at 7 bases. Trimming at V came to 4 bases and at J to 3 bases, leaving 10 bases not matched to a gene. Per germline, CDR1 SGDLS and CDR2 YYNGEE. CDR3 length: 16 amino acids. In DNA form, the CDR3 reads TGTGCCAGCAGCCCTCCGACTGGGGACAGCTACAATGAGCAGTTCTTC. Translation gives CASSPPTGDSYNEQFF. Looking up the rest from reference TRBV9 and TRBJ2-1 gives the full variable domain: DSGVTQTPKHLITATGQRVTLRCSPRSGDLSVYWYQQSLDQGLQFLIQYYNGEERAKGNILERFSAQQFPDLHSELNLSSLELGDSALYFCASSPPTGDSYNEQFFGPGTRLTVL.

At least ten counts were recorded for this clonotype. For the CDR3, the DNA is TGCAGTGCTCCCCCCTTTAACACAGATACGCAGTATTTT. It specifies CSAPPFNTDTQYF. The chain uses TRBV20-1 and TRBJ2-3; D call uncertain. The CDR3 has 13 amino acids. Germline values: CDR1 DFQATT, CDR2 SNEGSKA (reference sequence). V was trimmed by 5 bases and J by 2 bases, leaving 11 bases between them.

V is TRBV12-3 or TRBV12-4 and J is TRBJ1-1; maybe TRBD1 (5 bases). V was pared by 8 bases and J by 5 bases, with 12 bases between. CDR3 length: 12 amino acids. This CDR3 is CASGSGLTEAFF. In DNA, the CDR3 is TGTGCCAGCGGGTCGGGGCTAACTGAAGCTTTCTTT.

This clonotype was recorded at least ten times. The rearrangement joins TRBV7-3 to TRBJ2-1, with D unclear. Trimming shortened V by 6 bases and J by 0 bases, and 12 bases separated the two germline ends. From germline, CDR1 is SGHTA and CDR2 FQGTGA. CDR3 length: 15 amino acids. The CDR3, as DNA: TGTGCCAGCAGTCCGACTGTGAGCTCCTACAATGAGCAGTTCTTC. Translated: CASSPTVSSYNEQFF.

The chain uses TRBV10-1 and TRBJ1-2; D gene ambiguous. The germline gives CDR1 WNHNN, CDR2 SYGVQD (reference sequence). The CDR3 totals 10 residues. V was shortened by 7 bases and J by 6 bases, with 6 bases between the two germline ends. The CDR3 reads CASKADGYTF. CDR3 coding DNA: TGCGCCAGCAAGGCAGATGGCTACACCTTC.

At least ten counts were recorded for this clonotype. The rearrangement joins TRBV30 to TRBJ1-5; 9 bases align to TRBD1. The CDR3 loop spans 14 amino acids. Germline CDR1 is GTSNPN and CDR2 is SVGIG (reference sequence). V lost 3 bases, J lost 6 bases, and 6 bases stayed unmatched. CDR3 sequence: CAWSPGTGSQPQHF. CDR3 coding DNA: TGTGCCTGGAGCCCCGGGACAGGGAGTCAGCCCCAGCATTTT.

This clonotype was counted a few times. The V call is TRBV21-1, the J call TRBJ2-1; the table's D gene call, TRBD2, was not cross checked with the DNA. TRBV21-1 is shown as a pseudogene. CDR3 length: 17 amino acids. CDR3 nucleotide sequence: TGTGCCAGCAGCAAAACCTTAGCGGGGCAAAACTTCAATGAGCAGTTCTTC. This sequence encodes CASSKTLAGQNFNEQFF.

This clonotype came up once. The gene calls are TRBV29-1 and TRBJ1-1; D is ambiguous. CDR1 SQVTM and CDR2 ANQGSEA come from the germline V gene. The CDR3 runs to 13 residues. V was shortened by 6 bases and J by 8 bases, with 19 bases between the two germline ends. The CDR3 here is CSVHEPGTIEAFF. The CDR3 nucleotides are TGCAGCGTCCACGAGCCGGGAACTATCGAAGCTTTCTTT.

This clonotype has ten or more counts. This sequence joins TRBV7-6 and TRBJ2-5, with a weak D call TRBD1 (7 bases). The length of the CDR3 is 13 residues. Germline values: CDR1 SGHVS, CDR2 FNYEAQ. The V and J ends lost 4 bases and 5 bases respectively, with 11 bases between them. In DNA, the CDR3 is TGTGCCAGCAGCTCGCCAGGGGGGGAGACCCAGTACTTC. Translated, it gives CASSSPGGETQYF. Using reference TRBV7-6 and TRBJ2-5 for the parts outside the CDR3, the full variable domain is GAGVSQSPRYKVTKRGQDVALRCDPISGHVSLYWYRQALGQGPEFLTYFNYEAQQDKSGLPNDRFSAERPEGSISTLTIQRTEQRDSAMYRCASSSPGGETQYFGPGTRLLVL.

In its sample, this clonotype was seen a few times. The genes are TRBV20-1 and TRBJ2-3; 13 positions agree with TRBD2. Germline V gene lookup returns CDR1 DFQATT and CDR2 SNEGSKA (reference sequence). J lost 7 bases, V lost 6 bases, and 10 bases had no gene match. The CDR3 contains 15 residues. CDR3 region: CSAPGLAGVRNTQYF. The CDR3 DNA follows: TGCAGTGCCCCCGGACTAGCGGGGGTCCGGAATACGCAGTATTTT.

This chain links TRBV10-3 with TRBJ2-3; TRBD2 might be the D (5 bases). The V and J ends lost 0 bases and 6 bases respectively, with 19 bases between them. In germline, CDR1 is ENHRY, CDR2 SYGVKD. This CDR3 is 17 amino acids long. The CDR3 is CAISESTFPGVTDTQYF. CDR3 nucleotides: TGTGCCATCAGTGAGTCGACTTTCCCCGGGGTAACCGATACGCAGTATTTT.

This clonotype showed up many times. The V gene is TRBV18, the J gene TRBJ2-7, with TRBD1 matching 9 bases. The CDR3 extends over 15 amino acids. Germline-derived CDR1 and CDR2 are KGHSH and LQKENI. With V trimmed by 0 bases and J by 3 bases, 3 bases remained unmatched. The chain's CDR3 is CASSPPGQGSYEQYF. In DNA form, the CDR3 reads TGTGCCAGCTCACCACCGGGACAGGGAAGCTACGAGCAGTACTTC.

A few counts support this clonotype. This chain uses TRBV5-4 with TRBJ2-5, with D possibly being TRBD2 (7 bases). This CDR3 region has 14 residues. Between the trimmed V and J ends, which lost 9 bases and 1 base, there was a span of 16 bases. Germline lookup yields CDR1 SGHNT and CDR2 YYREEE (reference sequence). The DNA of the CDR3 is TGTGCCACCCGTGAAGGGGGGGTCCAAGAGACCCAGTACTTC. This gives the protein CATREGGVQETQYF. The whole variable domain, filled in from reference TRBV5-4 and TRBJ2-5, reads ETGVTQSPTHLIKTRGQQVTLRCSSQSGHNTVSWYQQALGQGPQFIFQYYREEENGRGNFPPRFSGLQFPNYSSELNVNALELDDSALYLCATREGGVQETQYFGPGTRLLVL.